This record covers a single T cell receptor (beta chain). This entry comes from a study of blood T cell repertoires in COVID-19. Germline V gene sequence: CDR1 SGHVS, CDR2 FQNEAQ. With 2 bases clipped from V and 0 bases from J, the junction kept 4 bases outside the gene matches. The CDR3 covers 16 residues. The study drew participants aged about 18 to 89 years from some 23 US areas. Among Cohort 3 donors, those recovered had two negative PCRs, clearance, or symptom resolution. Sequenced by immunoSEQ multiplex PCR; TCRdb stores in-frame clones only, minus some. Of 300,000 to 350,000 clones in the sample, about 88% were seen once.

The V gene is TRBV7-8, the J gene TRBJ1-1; the match to TRBD1 covers 9 bases. This clonotype originated in a woman in her 30s who had recovered from COVID-19. Sequences were obtained from PBMCs or T cells enriched from blood (not recorded which). CDR3 residues: CASSLLDRGMNTEAFF. The DNA of the CDR3 is TGTGCCAGCAGCTTATTGGACAGGGGAATGAACACTGAAGCTTTCTTT.